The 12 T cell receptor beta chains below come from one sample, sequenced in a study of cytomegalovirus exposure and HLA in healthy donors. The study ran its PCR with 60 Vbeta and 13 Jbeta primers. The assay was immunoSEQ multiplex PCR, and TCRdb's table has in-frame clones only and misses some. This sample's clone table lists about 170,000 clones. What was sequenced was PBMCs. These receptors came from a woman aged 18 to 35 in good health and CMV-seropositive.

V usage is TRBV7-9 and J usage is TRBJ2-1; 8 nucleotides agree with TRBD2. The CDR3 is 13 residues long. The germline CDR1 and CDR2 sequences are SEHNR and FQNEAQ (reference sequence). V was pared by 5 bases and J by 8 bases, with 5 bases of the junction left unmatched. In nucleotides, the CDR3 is TGTGCCAGCAGCCGGAAGCGGGAGCATGAGCAGTTCTTC. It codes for CASSRKREHEQFF.

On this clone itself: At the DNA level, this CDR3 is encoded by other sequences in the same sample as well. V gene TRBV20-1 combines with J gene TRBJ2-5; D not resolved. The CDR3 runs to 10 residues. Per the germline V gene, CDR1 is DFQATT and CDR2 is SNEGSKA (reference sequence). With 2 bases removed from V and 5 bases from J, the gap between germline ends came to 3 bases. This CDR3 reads CSARQETQYF. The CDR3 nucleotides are TGCAGTGCTAGACAGGAGACCCAGTACTTC.

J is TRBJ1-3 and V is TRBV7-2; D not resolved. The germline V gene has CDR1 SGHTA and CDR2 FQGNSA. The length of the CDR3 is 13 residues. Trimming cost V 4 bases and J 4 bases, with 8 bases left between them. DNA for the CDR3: TGTGCCAGCAGCTCAGGCCCGGGAAACACCATATATTTT. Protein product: CASSSGPGNTIYF.

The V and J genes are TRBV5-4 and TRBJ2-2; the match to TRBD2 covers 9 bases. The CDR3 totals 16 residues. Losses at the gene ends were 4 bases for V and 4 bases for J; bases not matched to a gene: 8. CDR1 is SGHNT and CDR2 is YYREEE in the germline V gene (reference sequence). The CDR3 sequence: CASSQGLAMPTGELFF. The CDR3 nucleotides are TGTGCCAGCAGCCAGGGACTAGCTATGCCCACCGGGGAGCTGTTTTTT.

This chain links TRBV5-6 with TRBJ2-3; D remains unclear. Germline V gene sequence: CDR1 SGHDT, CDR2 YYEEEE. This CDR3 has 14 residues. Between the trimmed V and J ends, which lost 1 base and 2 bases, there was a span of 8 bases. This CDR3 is CASSLSRVTDTQYF. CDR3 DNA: TGTGCCAGCAGCTTGTCCCGAGTCACAGATACGCAGTATTTT.

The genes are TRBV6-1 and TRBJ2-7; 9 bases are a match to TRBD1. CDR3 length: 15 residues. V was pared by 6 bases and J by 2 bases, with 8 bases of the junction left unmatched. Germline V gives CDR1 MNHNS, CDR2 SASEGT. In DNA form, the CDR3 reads TGTGCCAGCAGCCGCCCCGGGACAGGGACCTACGAGCAGTACTTC. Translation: CASSRPGTGTYEQYF.

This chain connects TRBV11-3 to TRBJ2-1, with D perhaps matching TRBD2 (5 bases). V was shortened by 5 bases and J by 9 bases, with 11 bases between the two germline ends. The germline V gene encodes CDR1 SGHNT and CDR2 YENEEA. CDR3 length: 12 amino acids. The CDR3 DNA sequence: TGTGCCAGCAGCCTCAGCGGAAGTGAGCAGTTCTTC. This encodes CASSLSGSEQFF.

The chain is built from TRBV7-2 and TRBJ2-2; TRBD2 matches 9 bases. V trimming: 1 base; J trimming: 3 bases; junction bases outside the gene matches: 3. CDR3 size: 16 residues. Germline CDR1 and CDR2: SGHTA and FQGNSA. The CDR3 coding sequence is TGTGCCAGCAGCTTAGGCGGGGGGGCTTACACCGGGGAGCTGTTTTTT. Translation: CASSLGGGAYTGELFF. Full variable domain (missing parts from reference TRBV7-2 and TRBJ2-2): GAGVSQSPSNKVTEKGKDVELRCDPISGHTALYWYRQSLGQGLEFLIYFQGNSAPDKSGLPSDRFSAERTGGSVSTLTIQRTQQEDSAVYLCASSLGGGAYTGELFFGEGSRLTVL.

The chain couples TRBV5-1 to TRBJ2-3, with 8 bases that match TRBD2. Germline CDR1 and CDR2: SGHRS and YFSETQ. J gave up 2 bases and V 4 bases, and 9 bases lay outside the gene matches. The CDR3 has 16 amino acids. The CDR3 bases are TGCGCCAGCAGCCAACCCCAGCGGGGGCCCACAGATACGCAGTATTTT. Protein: CASSQPQRGPTDTQYF.

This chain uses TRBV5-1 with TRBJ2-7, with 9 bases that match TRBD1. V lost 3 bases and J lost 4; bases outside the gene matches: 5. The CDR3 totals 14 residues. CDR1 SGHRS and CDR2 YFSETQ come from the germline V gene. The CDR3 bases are TGCGCCAGCAGCTGGGGACAGGGTGCGTACGAGCAGTACTTC. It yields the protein CASSWGQGAYEQYF. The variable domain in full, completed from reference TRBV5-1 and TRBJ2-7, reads KAGVTQTPRYLIKTRGQQVTLSCSPISGHRSVSWYQQTPGQGLQFLFEYFSETQRNKGNFPGRFSGRQFSNSRSEMNVSTLELGDSALYLCASSWGQGAYEQYFGPGTRLTVT.

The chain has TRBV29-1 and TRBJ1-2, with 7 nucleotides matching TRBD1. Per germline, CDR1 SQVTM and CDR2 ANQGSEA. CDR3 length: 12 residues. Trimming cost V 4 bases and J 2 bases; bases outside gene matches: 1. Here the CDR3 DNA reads TGCAGCGTTGGACAGGGAAACTATGGCTACACCTTC. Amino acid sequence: CSVGQGNYGYTF. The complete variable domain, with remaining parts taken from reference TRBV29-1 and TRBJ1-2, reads SAVISQKPSRDICQRGTSLTIQCQVDSQVTMMFWYRQQPGQSLTLIATANQGSEATYESGFVIDKFPISRPNLTFSTLTVSNMSPEDSSIYLCSVGQGNYGYTFGSGTRLTVV.

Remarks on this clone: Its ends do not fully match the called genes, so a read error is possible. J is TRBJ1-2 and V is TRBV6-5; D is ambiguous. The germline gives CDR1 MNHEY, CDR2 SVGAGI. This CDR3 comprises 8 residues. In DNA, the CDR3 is TGTGCCAGCAGTTACCCCGGCTTC. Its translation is CASSYPGF.